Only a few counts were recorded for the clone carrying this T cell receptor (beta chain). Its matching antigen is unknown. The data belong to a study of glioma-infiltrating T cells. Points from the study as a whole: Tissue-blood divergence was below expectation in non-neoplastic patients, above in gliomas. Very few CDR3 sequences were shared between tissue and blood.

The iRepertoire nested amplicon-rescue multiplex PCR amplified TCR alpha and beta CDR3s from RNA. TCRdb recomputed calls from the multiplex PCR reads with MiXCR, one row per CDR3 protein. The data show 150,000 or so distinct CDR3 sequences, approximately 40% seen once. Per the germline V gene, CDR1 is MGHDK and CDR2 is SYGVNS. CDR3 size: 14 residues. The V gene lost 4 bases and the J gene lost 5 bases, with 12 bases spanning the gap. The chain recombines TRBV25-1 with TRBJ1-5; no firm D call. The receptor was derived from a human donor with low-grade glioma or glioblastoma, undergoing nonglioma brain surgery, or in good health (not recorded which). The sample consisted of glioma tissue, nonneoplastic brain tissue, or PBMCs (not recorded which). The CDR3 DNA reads TGTGCCAGCAGTGGCGGCTACGCGGATCAGCCCCAGCATTTT. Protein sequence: CASSGGYADQPQHF.